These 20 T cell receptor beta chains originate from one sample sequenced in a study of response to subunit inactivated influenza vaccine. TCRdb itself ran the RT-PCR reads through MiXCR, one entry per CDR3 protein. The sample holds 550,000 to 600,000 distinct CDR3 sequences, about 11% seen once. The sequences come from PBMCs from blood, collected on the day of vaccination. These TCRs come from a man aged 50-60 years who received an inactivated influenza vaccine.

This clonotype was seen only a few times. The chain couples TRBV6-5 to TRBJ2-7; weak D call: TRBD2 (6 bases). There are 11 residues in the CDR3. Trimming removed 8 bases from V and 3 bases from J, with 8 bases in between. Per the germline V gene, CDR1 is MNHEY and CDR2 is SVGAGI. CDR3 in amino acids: CASGGNYEQYF. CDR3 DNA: TGTGCCAGCGGGGGGAACTACGAGCAGTACTTC.

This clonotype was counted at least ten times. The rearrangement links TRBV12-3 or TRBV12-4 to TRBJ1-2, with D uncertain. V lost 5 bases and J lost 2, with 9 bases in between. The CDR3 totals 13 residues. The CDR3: CASSRTVNYGYTF. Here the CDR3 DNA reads TGTGCCAGCAGTCGAACAGTGAACTATGGCTACACCTTC.

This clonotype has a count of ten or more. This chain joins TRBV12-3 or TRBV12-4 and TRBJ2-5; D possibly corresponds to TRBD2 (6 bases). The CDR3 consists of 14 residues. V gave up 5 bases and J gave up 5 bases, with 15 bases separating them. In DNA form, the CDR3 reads TGTGCCAGCAGTAAACTAGCTAAAGGGGAGACCCAGTACTTC. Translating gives CASSKLAKGETQYF.

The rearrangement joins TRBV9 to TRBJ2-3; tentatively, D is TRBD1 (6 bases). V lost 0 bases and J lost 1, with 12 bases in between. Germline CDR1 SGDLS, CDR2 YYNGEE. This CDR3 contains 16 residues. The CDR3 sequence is CASSVVAGVGTDTQYF. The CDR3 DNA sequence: TGTGCCAGCAGCGTAGTGGCAGGGGTTGGCACAGATACGCAGTATTTT.

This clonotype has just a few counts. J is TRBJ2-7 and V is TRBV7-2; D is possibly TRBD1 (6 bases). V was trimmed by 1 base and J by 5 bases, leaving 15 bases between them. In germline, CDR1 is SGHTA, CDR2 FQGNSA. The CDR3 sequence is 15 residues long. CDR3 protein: CASSLGGGAGNEQYF. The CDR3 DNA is TGTGCCAGCAGCTTAGGTGGGGGCGCAGGAAACGAGCAGTACTTC.

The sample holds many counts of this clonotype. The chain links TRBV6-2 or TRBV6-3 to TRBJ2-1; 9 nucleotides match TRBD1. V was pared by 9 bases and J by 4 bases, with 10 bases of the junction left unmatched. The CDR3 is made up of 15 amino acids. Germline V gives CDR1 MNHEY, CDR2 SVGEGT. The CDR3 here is CASKSGTGSYNEQFF. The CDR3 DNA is TGTGCCAGTAAATCCGGGACAGGGAGTTACAATGAGCAGTTCTTC.

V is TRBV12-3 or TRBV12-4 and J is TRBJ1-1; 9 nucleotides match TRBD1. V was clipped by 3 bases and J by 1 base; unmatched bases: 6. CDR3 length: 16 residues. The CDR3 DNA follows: TGTGCCAGCAGTTTTCCATACAGGGGGCCGAACACTGAAGCTTTCTTT. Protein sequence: CASSFPYRGPNTEAFF.

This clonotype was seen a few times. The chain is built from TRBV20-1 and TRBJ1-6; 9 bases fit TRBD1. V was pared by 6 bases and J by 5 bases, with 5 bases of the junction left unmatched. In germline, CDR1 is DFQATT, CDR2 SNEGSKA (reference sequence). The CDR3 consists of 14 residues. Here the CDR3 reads CSAPGQGNNSPLHF. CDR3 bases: TGCAGTGCCCCGGGACAGGGAAATAATTCACCCCTCCACTTT.

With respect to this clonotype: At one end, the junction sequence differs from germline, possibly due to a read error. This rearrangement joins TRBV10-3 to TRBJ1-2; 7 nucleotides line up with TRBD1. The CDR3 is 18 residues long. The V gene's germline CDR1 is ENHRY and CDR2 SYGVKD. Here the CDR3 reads CAISDRGGPFPSNYSYTF. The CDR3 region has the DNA TGTGCCATCAGTGATAGAGGGGGCCCATTCCCCTCTAACTATAGCTACACCTTC.

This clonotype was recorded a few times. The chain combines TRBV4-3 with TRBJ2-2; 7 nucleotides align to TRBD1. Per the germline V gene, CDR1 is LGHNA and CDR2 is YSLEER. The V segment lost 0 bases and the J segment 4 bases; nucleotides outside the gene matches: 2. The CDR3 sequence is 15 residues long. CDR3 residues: CASSQETGVTGELFF. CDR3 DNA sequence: TGCGCCAGCAGCCAAGAAACAGGGGTCACCGGGGAGCTGTTTTTT.

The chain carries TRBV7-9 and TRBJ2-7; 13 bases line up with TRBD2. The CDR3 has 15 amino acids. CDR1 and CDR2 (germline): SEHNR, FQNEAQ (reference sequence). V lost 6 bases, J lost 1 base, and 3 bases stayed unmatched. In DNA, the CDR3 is TGTGCCAGCAGTCGGACTAGCGGGGGTTCCTACGAGCAGTACTTC. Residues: CASSRTSGGSYEQYF.

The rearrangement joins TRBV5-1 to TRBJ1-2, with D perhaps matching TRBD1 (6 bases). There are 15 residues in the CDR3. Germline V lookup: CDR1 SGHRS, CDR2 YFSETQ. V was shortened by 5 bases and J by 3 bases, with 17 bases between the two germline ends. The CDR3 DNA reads TGCGCCAGCAGTCGCGGCTCAGGGGACCACTATGGCTACACCTTC. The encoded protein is CASSRGSGDHYGYTF.

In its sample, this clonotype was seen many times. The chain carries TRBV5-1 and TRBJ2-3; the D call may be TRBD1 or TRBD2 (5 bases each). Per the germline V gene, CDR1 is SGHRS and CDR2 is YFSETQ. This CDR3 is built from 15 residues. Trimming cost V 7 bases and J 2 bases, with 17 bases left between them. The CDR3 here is CASSPGTSVTDTQYF. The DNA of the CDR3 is TGCGCCAGCTCCCCGGGGACCTCTGTCACAGATACGCAGTATTTT.

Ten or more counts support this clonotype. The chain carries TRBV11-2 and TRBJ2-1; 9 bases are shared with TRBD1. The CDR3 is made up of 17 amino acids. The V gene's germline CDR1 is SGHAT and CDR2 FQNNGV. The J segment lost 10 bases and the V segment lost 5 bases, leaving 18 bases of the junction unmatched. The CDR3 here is CASSPSNNRDRAWEQFF. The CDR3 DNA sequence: TGTGCCAGCAGCCCATCGAATAACCGGGACAGGGCATGGGAGCAGTTCTTC.

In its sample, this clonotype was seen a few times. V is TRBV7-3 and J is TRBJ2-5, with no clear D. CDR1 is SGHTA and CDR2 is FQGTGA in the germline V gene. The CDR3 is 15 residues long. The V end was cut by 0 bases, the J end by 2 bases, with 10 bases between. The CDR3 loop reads CASSLTETDQETQYF. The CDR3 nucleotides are TGTGCCAGCAGCTTAACTGAAACGGATCAAGAGACCCAGTACTTC.

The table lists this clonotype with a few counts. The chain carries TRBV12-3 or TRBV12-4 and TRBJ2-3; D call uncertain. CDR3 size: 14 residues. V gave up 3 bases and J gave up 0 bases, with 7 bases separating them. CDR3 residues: CASSLYTSTDTQYF. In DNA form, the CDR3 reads TGTGCCAGCAGTTTGTACACTAGCACAGATACGCAGTATTTT.

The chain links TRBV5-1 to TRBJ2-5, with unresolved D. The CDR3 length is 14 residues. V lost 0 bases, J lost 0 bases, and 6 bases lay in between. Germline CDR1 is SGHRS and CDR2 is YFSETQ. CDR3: CASSLVPDQETQYF. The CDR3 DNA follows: TGCGCCAGCAGCTTGGTTCCGGACCAAGAGACCCAGTACTTC.

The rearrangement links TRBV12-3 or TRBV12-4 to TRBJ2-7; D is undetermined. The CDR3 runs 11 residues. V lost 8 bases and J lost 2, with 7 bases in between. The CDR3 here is CASGTPYEQYF. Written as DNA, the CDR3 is TGTGCCAGCGGCACACCCTACGAGCAGTACTTC.

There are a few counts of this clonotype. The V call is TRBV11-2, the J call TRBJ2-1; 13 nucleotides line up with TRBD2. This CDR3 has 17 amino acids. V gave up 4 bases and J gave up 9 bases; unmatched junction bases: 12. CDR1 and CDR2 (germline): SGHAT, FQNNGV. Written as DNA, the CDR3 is TGTGCCAGCAGCTCCACCATGCTAACTAGCGGGAGGGGTGAGCAGTTCTTC. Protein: CASSSTMLTSGRGEQFF.

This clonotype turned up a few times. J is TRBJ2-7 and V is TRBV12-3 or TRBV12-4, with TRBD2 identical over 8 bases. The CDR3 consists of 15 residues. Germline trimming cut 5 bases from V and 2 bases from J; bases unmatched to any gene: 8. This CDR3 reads CASSPRGGWTYEQYF. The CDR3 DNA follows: TGTGCCAGCAGTCCCCGCGGGGGGTGGACCTACGAGCAGTACTTC.